These T cell receptor beta chains were read from a single sample in a study of T cell responses to AZD1222 COVID-19 vaccine. Assay: immunoSEQ multiplex PCR; the TCRdb copy retains only in-frame clones and omits some. The sample consists of 46,000 or so clones, 90% of them appearing once. Sequenced here: peripheral blood, sampled 28 days after the second AZD1222 dose. All receptors come from an adult who received the AZD1222 COVID-19 vaccine. The CDR3 runs from the conserved cysteine through the conserved F or W. Fields, in order: clone size, D gene, CDR3 length, V gene, J gene, CDR3 protein, CDR3 DNA. A D gene is named only where the DNA matches it firmly. Where a row states a size, it is once, few, many or the class of an expanded clone; other rows omit it.

clone size: NA
D gene: NA
CDR3 length: 12
V gene: TRBV6-5
J gene: TRBJ1-2
CDR3 protein: CASTLLGHGYTF
CDR3 DNA: TGTGCCAGTACGCTTTTAGGGCATGGCTACACCTTC

clone size: NA
D gene: TRBD2
CDR3 length: 16
V gene: TRBV11-3
J gene: TRBJ2-3
CDR3 protein: CASSLTSGELTDTQYF
CDR3 DNA: TGTGCCAGCAGCTTGACTAGCGGGGAGCTCACAGATACGCAGTATTTT

clone size: NA
D gene: TRBD1
CDR3 length: 15
V gene: TRBV7-9
J gene: TRBJ1-2
CDR3 protein: CASSLEGRGKYGYTF
CDR3 DNA: TGTGCCAGCAGCTTAGAAGGCAGGGGGAAATATGGCTACACCTTC

clone size: NA
D gene: NA
CDR3 length: 17
V gene: TRBV7-2
J gene: TRBJ2-2
CDR3 protein: CASSLGLDWTRTGELFF
CDR3 DNA: TGTGCCAGCAGCTTAGGCCTGGACTGGACCCGCACCGGGGAGCTGTTTTTT

clone size: NA
D gene: NA
CDR3 length: 18
V gene: TRBV4-3
J gene: TRBJ1-5
CDR3 protein: CASSQESGGALSNQPQHF
CDR3 DNA: TGCGCCAGCAGCCAAGAGAGTGGCGGGGCCCTTAGCAATCAGCCCCAGCATTTT

clone size: NA
D gene: NA
CDR3 length: 15
V gene: TRBV14
J gene: TRBJ1-1
CDR3 protein: CASSQAVQVNTEAFF
CDR3 DNA: TGTGCCAGCAGCCAAGCGGTGCAGGTGAACACTGAAGCTTTCTTT

clone size: NA
D gene: NA
CDR3 length: 14
V gene: TRBV5-6
J gene: TRBJ1-1
CDR3 protein: CASSRAGINTEAFF
CDR3 DNA: TGTGCCAGCAGTCGGGCAGGGATAAACACTGAAGCTTTCTTT

clone size: NA
D gene: TRBD1
CDR3 length: 16
V gene: TRBV18
J gene: TRBJ2-2
CDR3 protein: CASSPITGGDTGELFF
CDR3 DNA: TGTGCCAGCTCACCAATAACAGGGGGCGACACCGGGGAGCTGTTTTTT

clone size: NA
D gene: TRBD1
CDR3 length: 15
V gene: TRBV29-1
J gene: TRBJ1-2
CDR3 protein: CSAAGTGDALYGYTF
CDR3 DNA: TGCAGCGCAGCCGGGACAGGTGATGCACTCTATGGCTACACCTTC

clone size: NA
D gene: TRBD2
CDR3 length: 16
V gene: TRBV5-8
J gene: TRBJ2-1
CDR3 protein: CASSWPGTSGAAKQFF
CDR3 DNA: TGTGCCAGCAGCTGGCCCGGGACTAGCGGGGCCGCTAAGCAGTTCTTC

clone size: NA
D gene: NA
CDR3 length: 13
V gene: TRBV19
J gene: TRBJ2-7
CDR3 protein: CASSVTDSYEQYF
CDR3 DNA: TGTGCCAGCTCCGTGACGGATTCCTACGAGCAGTACTTC

clone size: once
D gene: TRBD1
CDR3 length: 14
V gene: TRBV24-1
J gene: TRBJ2-2
CDR3 protein: CATALTGGTGELFF
CDR3 DNA: TGTGCCACCGCTTTGACAGGGGGAACCGGGGAGCTGTTTTTT

clone size: once
D gene: NA
CDR3 length: 15
V gene: TRBV7-8
J gene: TRBJ1-1
CDR3 protein: CASSLAHGLNTEAFF
CDR3 DNA: TGTGCCAGCAGCCTAGCTCACGGACTGAACACTGAAGCTTTCTTT

clone size: once
D gene: NA
CDR3 length: 10
V gene: TRBV6-1
J gene: TRBJ2-7
CDR3 protein: CASSEYEQYF
CDR3 DNA: TGTGCCAGCAGTGAGTACGAGCAGTACTTC

clone size: NA
D gene: TRBD1
CDR3 length: 15
V gene: TRBV7-8
J gene: TRBJ1-6
CDR3 protein: CASSNPGGSGSPLHF
CDR3 DNA: TGTGCCAGCAGCAACCCAGGGGGCTCTGGTTCACCCCTCCACTTT

clone size: NA
D gene: TRBD2
CDR3 length: 15
V gene: TRBV11-2
J gene: TRBJ2-5
CDR3 protein: CASSLGLAGQETQYF
CDR3 DNA: TGTGCCAGCAGCTTAGGTCTAGCGGGCCAAGAGACCCAGTACTTC

clone size: NA
D gene: NA
CDR3 length: 17
V gene: TRBV5-1
J gene: TRBJ1-3
CDR3 protein: CASSLGEGGGSGNTIYF
CDR3 DNA: TGCGCCAGCAGCTTGGGTGAGGGCGGAGGATCTGGAAACACCATATATTTT

clone size: once
D gene: TRBD2
CDR3 length: 16
V gene: TRBV5-8
J gene: TRBJ2-3
CDR3 protein: CAGARTGGGDTDTQYF
CDR3 DNA: TGTGCCGGTGCTCGGACGGGCGGGGGGGATACAGATACGCAGTATTTT

clone size: NA
D gene: NA
CDR3 length: 16
V gene: TRBV18
J gene: TRBJ1-2
CDR3 protein: CASSLGRTNENYGYTF
CDR3 DNA: TGTGCCAGCTCACTGGGACGGACTAATGAGAACTATGGCTACACCTTC

clone size: NA
D gene: TRBD1
CDR3 length: 14
V gene: TRBV6-5
J gene: TRBJ1-1
CDR3 protein: CASSLDRVNTEAFF
CDR3 DNA: TGTGCCAGCAGTTTGGACAGGGTGAACACTGAAGCTTTCTTT

clone size: NA
D gene: TRBD1
CDR3 length: 15
V gene: TRBV5-1
J gene: TRBJ2-7
CDR3 protein: CASSQGAVRTYEQYF
CDR3 DNA: TGCGCCAGCAGCCAGGGGGCAGTTAGAACCTACGAGCAGTACTTC

clone size: NA
D gene: NA
CDR3 length: 14
V gene: TRBV7-2
J gene: TRBJ2-2
CDR3 protein: CASSLEGGTGELFF
CDR3 DNA: TGTGCCAGCAGCTTAGAAGGGGGGACCGGGGAGCTGTTTTTT

clone size: NA
D gene: NA
CDR3 length: 15
V gene: TRBV27
J gene: TRBJ1-6
CDR3 protein: CASSRKFGPDSPLHF
CDR3 DNA: TGTGCCAGCAGCCGTAAATTCGGACCGGATTCACCCCTCCACTTT

clone size: NA
D gene: NA
CDR3 length: 15
V gene: TRBV6-5
J gene: TRBJ1-5
CDR3 protein: CASSRRRVGNQPQHF
CDR3 DNA: TGTGCCAGCAGTCGCCGACGGGTTGGCAATCAGCCCCAGCATTTT

clone size: NA
D gene: TRBD1
CDR3 length: 15
V gene: TRBV7-2
J gene: TRBJ2-3
CDR3 protein: CASSPRQGNTDTQYF
CDR3 DNA: TGTGCCAGCAGCCCCAGACAGGGGAACACAGATACGCAGTATTTT

clone size: NA
D gene: NA
CDR3 length: 14
V gene: TRBV5-6
J gene: TRBJ1-6
CDR3 protein: CASSLDQGNSPLHF
CDR3 DNA: TGTGCCAGCAGCTTGGATCAGGGGAATTCACCCCTCCACTTT

clone size: few
D gene: NA
CDR3 length: 14
V gene: TRBV7-2
J gene: TRBJ1-5
CDR3 protein: CASSAQFHNQPQHF
CDR3 DNA: TGTGCCAGCAGCGCACAGTTCCACAATCAGCCCCAGCATTTT

clone size: NA
D gene: NA
CDR3 length: 14
V gene: TRBV11-2
J gene: TRBJ2-7
CDR3 protein: CASSLARGAIEQYF
CDR3 DNA: TGTGCCAGCAGCTTAGCTCGGGGGGCAATCGAGCAGTACTTC

clone size: NA
D gene: NA
CDR3 length: 15
V gene: TRBV2
J gene: TRBJ1-1
CDR3 protein: CASIRQGAENTEAFF
CDR3 DNA: TGTGCCAGCATTCGACAAGGGGCCGAGAATACTGAAGCTTTCTTT

clone size: NA
D gene: NA
CDR3 length: 10
V gene: TRBV20-1
J gene: TRBJ2-5
CDR3 protein: CSVRDRYQYF
CDR3 DNA: TGCAGTGTAAGAGATAGGTACCAGTACTTC

clone size: NA
D gene: NA
CDR3 length: 13
V gene: TRBV4-2
J gene: TRBJ1-4
CDR3 protein: CASSQLGSEKLFF
CDR3 DNA: TGTGCCAGCAGCCAATTAGGATCTGAAAAACTGTTTTTT

clone size: NA
D gene: NA
CDR3 length: 13
V gene: TRBV29-1
J gene: TRBJ1-5
CDR3 protein: CSVEGGVGQPQHF
CDR3 DNA: TGCAGCGTTGAAGGGGGGGTCGGTCAGCCCCAGCATTTT

clone size: NA
D gene: NA
CDR3 length: 11
V gene: TRBV29-1
J gene: TRBJ2-1
CDR3 protein: CSVDWGGRQFF
CDR3 DNA: TGCAGCGTTGATTGGGGGGGGCGGCAGTTCTTC

clone size: once
D gene: NA
CDR3 length: 13
V gene: TRBV6-1
J gene: TRBJ1-2
CDR3 protein: CASSEYRNAGYTF
CDR3 DNA: TGTGCCAGCAGTGAGTACAGAAACGCTGGCTACACCTTC

clone size: NA
D gene: NA
CDR3 length: 17
V gene: TRBV6-2/TRBV6-3
J gene: TRBJ1-5
CDR3 protein: CASSYGGSGYSNQPQHF
CDR3 DNA: TGTGCCAGCAGTTATGGAGGGTCTGGATATAGCAATCAGCCCCAGCATTTT

clone size: once
D gene: NA
CDR3 length: 14
V gene: TRBV7-2
J gene: TRBJ2-3
CDR3 protein: CASSFRVQLDTQYF
CDR3 DNA: TGTGCCAGCAGCTTCCGGGTCCAATTAGATACGCAGTATTTT

clone size: NA
D gene: TRBD1
CDR3 length: 14
V gene: TRBV19
J gene: TRBJ2-7
CDR3 protein: CASTQGAALYEQYF
CDR3 DNA: TGTGCCAGTACCCAGGGGGCGGCTCTCTACGAGCAGTACTTC

clone size: NA
D gene: NA
CDR3 length: 14
V gene: TRBV27
J gene: TRBJ1-1
CDR3 protein: CASKPGRMNTEAFF
CDR3 DNA: TGTGCCAGCAAACCGGGACGGATGAACACTGAAGCTTTCTTT

clone size: few
D gene: TRBD2
CDR3 length: 18
V gene: TRBV7-2
J gene: TRBJ2-3
CDR3 protein: CASSLRGPGRGVTDTQYF
CDR3 DNA: TGTGCCAGCAGCTTAAGAGGCCCTGGGAGGGGCGTCACAGATACGCAGTATTTT

clone size: NA
D gene: NA
CDR3 length: 13
V gene: TRBV19
J gene: TRBJ2-3
CDR3 protein: CASSPGSGLVQYF
CDR3 DNA: TGTGCCAGTAGCCCCGGGAGCGGCCTAGTGCAGTATTTT

clone size: NA
D gene: NA
CDR3 length: 14
V gene: TRBV5-4
J gene: TRBJ1-3
CDR3 protein: CASSQPYSGNTIYF
CDR3 DNA: TGTGCCAGCAGTCAACCCTACTCTGGAAACACCATATATTTT

clone size: NA
D gene: TRBD2
CDR3 length: 15
V gene: TRBV3-1/TRBV3-2
J gene: TRBJ2-3
CDR3 protein: CASSQQRGRTDTQYF
CDR3 DNA: TGTGCCAGCAGCCAACAGCGGGGGAGGACAGATACGCAGTATTTT

clone size: NA
D gene: NA
CDR3 length: 11
V gene: TRBV3-1/TRBV3-2
J gene: TRBJ2-2
CDR3 protein: CASRNTGELFF
CDR3 DNA: TGTGCCAGTAGGAACACCGGGGAGCTGTTTTTT

clone size: once
D gene: TRBD1
CDR3 length: 14
V gene: TRBV9
J gene: TRBJ1-1
CDR3 protein: CASSADRGRTEAFF
CDR3 DNA: TGTGCCAGCAGCGCCGACAGGGGAAGGACTGAAGCTTTCTTT

clone size: NA
D gene: NA
CDR3 length: 20
V gene: TRBV30
J gene: TRBJ1-4
CDR3 protein: CAWSVPLLLGGRGTNEKLFF
CDR3 DNA: TGTGCCTGGAGTGTCCCCCTCCTCCTAGGGGGTAGGGGTACTAATGAAAAACTGTTTTTT

clone size: NA
D gene: NA
CDR3 length: 13
V gene: TRBV6-4
J gene: TRBJ1-1
CDR3 protein: CASSERKDTEAFF
CDR3 DNA: TGTGCCAGCAGTGAGAGGAAGGACACTGAAGCTTTCTTT

clone size: few
D gene: TRBD1
CDR3 length: 16
V gene: TRBV6-5
J gene: TRBJ1-1
CDR3 protein: CASSLGQGIGNTEAFF
CDR3 DNA: TGTGCCAGCAGTTTGGGACAGGGTATAGGAAACACTGAAGCTTTCTTT

clone size: NA
D gene: TRBD1
CDR3 length: 14
V gene: TRBV28
J gene: TRBJ1-3
CDR3 protein: CASTRRGLGNTIYF
CDR3 DNA: TGTGCCAGCACCCGGAGGGGGCTTGGAAACACCATATATTTT

clone size: NA
D gene: NA
CDR3 length: 17
V gene: TRBV3-1/TRBV3-2
J gene: TRBJ1-6
CDR3 protein: CASSQDSCGGDNSPLHF
CDR3 DNA: TGTGCCAGCAGCCAAGATTCGTGCGGGGGAGATAATTCACCCCTCCACTTT

clone size: NA
D gene: NA
CDR3 length: 14
V gene: TRBV7-2
J gene: TRBJ1-1
CDR3 protein: CASSPSTRSAEAFF
CDR3 DNA: TGTGCCAGCAGCCCTTCGACAAGGTCGGCAGAAGCTTTCTTT

clone size: NA
D gene: NA
CDR3 length: 15
V gene: TRBV6-5
J gene: TRBJ2-1
CDR3 protein: CASSSPGSRYNEQFF
CDR3 DNA: TGTGCCAGCAGTTCCCCGGGCAGCAGATACAATGAGCAGTTCTTC